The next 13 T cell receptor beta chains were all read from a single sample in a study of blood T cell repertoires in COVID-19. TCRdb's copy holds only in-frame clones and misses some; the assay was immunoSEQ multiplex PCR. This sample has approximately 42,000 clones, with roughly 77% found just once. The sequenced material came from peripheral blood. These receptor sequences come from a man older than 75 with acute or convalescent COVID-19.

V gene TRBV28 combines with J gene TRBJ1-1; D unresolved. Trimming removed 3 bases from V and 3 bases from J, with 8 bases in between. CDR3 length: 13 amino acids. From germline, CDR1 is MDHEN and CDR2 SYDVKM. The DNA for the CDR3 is TGTGCCAGCAGTTTTTGGGGAGACACTGAAGCTTTCTTT. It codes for CASSFWGDTEAFF.

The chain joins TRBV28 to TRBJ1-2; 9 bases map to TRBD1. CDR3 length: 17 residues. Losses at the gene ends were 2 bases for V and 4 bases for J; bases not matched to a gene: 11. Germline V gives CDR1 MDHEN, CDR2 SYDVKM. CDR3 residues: CASSLVQGADYSYGYTF. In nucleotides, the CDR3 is TGTGCCAGCAGTTTAGTACAGGGGGCGGACTACAGCTATGGCTACACCTTC.

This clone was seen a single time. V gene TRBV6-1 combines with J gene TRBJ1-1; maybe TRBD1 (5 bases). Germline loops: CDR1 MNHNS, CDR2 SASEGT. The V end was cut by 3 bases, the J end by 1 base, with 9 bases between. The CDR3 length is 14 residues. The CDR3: CASSEGGGNTEAFF. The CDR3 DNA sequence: TGTGCCAGCAGTGAGGGCGGGGGGAACACTGAAGCTTTCTTT.

CDR3 in DNA: TGTGCCAGCAGTTACTCGCCGGGTTCCGGGTCCTATGGCTACACCTTC. This encodes CASSYSPGSGSYGYTF. This sequence joins TRBV6-5 and TRBJ1-2; D is unresolved. Germline loops: CDR1 MNHEY, CDR2 SVGAGI. The CDR3 has 16 residues. V gave up 0 bases and J gave up 4 bases, with 15 bases separating them.

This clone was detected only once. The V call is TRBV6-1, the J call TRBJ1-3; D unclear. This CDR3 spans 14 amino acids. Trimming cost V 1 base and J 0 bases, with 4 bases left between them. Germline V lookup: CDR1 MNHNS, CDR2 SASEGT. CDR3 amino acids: CASSEGSSGNTIYF. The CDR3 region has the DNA TGTGCCAGCAGTGAAGGGAGCTCTGGAAACACCATATATTTT.

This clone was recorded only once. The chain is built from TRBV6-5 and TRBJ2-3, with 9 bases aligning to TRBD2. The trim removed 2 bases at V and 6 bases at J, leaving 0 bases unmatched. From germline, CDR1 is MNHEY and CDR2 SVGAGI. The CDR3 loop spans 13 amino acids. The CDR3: CASSYSGRDTQYF. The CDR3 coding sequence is TGTGCCAGCAGTTACAGCGGGAGGGATACGCAGTATTTT.

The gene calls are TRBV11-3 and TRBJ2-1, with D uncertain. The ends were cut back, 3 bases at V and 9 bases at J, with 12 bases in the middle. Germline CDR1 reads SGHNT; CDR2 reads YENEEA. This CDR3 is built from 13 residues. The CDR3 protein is CASSFGLTSEQFF. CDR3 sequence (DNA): TGTGCCAGCAGCTTTGGGCTTACGAGTGAGCAGTTCTTC.

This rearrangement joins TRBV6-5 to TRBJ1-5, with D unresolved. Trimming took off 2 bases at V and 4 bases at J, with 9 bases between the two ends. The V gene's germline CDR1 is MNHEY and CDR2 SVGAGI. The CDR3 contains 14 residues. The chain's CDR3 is CASSYGQANQPQHF. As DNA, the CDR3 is TGTGCCAGCAGTTACGGCCAGGCGAATCAGCCCCAGCATTTT.

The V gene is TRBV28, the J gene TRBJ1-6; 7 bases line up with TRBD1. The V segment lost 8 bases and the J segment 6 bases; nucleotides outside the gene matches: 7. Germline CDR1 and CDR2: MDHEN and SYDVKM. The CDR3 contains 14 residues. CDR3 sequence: CASGTGTANSPLHF. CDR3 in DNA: TGTGCCAGCGGAACCGGGACAGCTAATTCACCCCTCCACTTT.

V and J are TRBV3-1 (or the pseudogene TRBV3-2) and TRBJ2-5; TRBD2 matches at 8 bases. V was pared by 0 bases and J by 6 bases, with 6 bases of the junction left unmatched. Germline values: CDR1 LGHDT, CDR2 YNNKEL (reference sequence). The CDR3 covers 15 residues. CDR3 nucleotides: TGTGCCAGCAGCCAAGATGTATTAGCGGGAAAGACCCAGTACTTC. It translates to CASSQDVLAGKTQYF.

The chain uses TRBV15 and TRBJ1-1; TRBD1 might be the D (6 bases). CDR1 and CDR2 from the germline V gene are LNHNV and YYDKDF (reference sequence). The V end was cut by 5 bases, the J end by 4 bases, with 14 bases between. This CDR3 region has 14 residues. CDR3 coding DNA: TGTGCCACCAGCGGCTGGGGGCGATTCACTGAAGCTTTCTTT. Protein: CATSGWGRFTEAFF.

CDR3 sequence: CASSPAGSRSTDTQYF. The DNA of the CDR3 is TGTGCCAGCTCACCCGCGGGGAGCCGCTCCACAGATACGCAGTATTTT. V gene TRBV18 combines with J gene TRBJ2-3; a weak D match, TRBD2 (6 bases). CDR1 and CDR2 (germline): KGHSH, LQKENI. V dropped 3 bases and J dropped 2 bases, with 15 bases sitting between them. The CDR3 loop spans 16 amino acids.

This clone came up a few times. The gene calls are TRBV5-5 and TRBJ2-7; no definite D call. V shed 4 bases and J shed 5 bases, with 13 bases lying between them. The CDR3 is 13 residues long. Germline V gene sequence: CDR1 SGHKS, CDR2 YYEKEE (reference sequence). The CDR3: CASSRWALNEQYF. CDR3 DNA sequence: TGTGCCAGCAGCCGTTGGGCCCTCAACGAGCAGTACTTC. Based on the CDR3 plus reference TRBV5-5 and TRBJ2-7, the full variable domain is DAGVTQSPTHLIKTRGQQVTLRCSPISGHKSVSWYQQVLGQGPQFIFQYYEKEERGRGNFPDRFSARQFPNYSSELNVNALLLGDSALYLCASSRWALNEQYFGPGTRLTVT.